This TCR beta chain was captured by sequencing in a study of T cell responses to AZD1222 COVID-19 vaccine. Study-wide background: Investigators merged groups given second doses at roughly 4 or roughly 12 weeks.

Clones were read by immunoSEQ multiplex PCR, and TCRdb kept only the in-frame ones, dropping some. The table records roughly 190,000 clones, approximately 90% of them present only once. Study observations and caveats: Scientists sampled the repertoires only once the peak T cell response had passed. Clonal diversity may have been underestimated in mostly white British donors.

This clone is a singleton in its sample. No antigen is known for it. CDR1 is MNHEY and CDR2 is SMNVEV in the germline V gene (reference sequence). The CDR3 covers 14 residues. Trimming removed 2 bases from V and 8 bases from J, with 15 bases in between. Material: peripheral blood, obtained on day 0 of AZD1222 vaccination. This chain links TRBV27 with TRBJ1-1, with D hard to call. The receptor was isolated from an adult in good health. CDR3 in DNA: TGTGCCAGCAGTTTAGGGTCGGCGGGGATCGAAGCTTTCTTT. It codes for CASSLGSAGIEAFF.